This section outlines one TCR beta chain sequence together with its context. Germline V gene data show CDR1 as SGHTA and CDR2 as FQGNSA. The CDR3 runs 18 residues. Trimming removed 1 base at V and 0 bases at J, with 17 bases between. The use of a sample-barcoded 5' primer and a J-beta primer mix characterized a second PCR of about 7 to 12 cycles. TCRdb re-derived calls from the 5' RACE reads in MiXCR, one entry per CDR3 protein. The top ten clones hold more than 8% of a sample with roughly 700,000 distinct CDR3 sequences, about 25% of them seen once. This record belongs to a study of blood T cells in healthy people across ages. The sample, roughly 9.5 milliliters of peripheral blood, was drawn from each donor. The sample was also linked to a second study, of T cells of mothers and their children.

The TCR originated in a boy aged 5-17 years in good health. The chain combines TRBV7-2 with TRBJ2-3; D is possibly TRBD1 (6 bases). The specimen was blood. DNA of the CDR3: TGTGCCAGCAGCTTAGATCGGGACATGACAACCAGCACAGATACGCAGTATTTT. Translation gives CASSLDRDMTTSTDTQYF.